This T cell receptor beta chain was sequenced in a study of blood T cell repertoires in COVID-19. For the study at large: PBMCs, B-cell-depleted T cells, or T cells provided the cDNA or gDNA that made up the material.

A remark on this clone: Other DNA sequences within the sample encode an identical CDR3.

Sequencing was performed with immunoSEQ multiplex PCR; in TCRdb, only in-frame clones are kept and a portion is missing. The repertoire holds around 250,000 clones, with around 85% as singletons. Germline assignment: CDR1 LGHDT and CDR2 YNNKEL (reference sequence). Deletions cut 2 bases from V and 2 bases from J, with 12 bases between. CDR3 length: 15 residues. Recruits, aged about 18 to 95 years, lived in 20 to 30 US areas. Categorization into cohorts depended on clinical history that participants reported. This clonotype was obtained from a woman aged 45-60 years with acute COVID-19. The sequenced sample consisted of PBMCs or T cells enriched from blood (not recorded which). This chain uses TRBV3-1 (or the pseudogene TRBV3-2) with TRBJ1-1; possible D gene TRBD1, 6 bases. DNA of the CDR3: TGTGCCAGCAGCCAATTCGACAGGCCCAACACTGAAGCTTTCTTT. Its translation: CASSQFDRPNTEAFF.